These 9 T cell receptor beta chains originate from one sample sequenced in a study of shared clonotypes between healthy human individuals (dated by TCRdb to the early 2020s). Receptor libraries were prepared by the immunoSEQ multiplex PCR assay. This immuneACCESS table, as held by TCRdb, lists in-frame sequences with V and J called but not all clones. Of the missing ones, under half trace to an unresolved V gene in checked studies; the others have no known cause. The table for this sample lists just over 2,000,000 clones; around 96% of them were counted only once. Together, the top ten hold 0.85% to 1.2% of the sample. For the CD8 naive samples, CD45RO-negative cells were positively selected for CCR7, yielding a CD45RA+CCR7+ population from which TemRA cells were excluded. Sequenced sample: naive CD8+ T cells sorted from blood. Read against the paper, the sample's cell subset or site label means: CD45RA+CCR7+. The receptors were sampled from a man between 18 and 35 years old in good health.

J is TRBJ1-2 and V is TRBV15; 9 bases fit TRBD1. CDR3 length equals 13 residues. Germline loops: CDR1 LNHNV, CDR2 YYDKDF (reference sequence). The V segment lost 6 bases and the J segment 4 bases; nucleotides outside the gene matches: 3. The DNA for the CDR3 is TGTGCCACCAGGAGACAGGGGGGCTATGGCTACACCTTC. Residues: CATRRQGGYGYTF.

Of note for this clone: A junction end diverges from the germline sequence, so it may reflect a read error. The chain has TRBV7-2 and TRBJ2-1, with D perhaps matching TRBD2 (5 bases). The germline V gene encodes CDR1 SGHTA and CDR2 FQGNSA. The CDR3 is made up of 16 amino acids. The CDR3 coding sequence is TGTGCCAGCATCTTAGCCTATGCGGGCTCCTACAATGAGCAGTTCTTC. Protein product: CASILAYAGSYNEQFF.

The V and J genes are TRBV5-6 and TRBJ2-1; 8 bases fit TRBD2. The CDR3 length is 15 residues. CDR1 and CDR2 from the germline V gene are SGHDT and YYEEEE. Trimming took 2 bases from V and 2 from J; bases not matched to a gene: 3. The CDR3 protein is CASSFGGAPYNEQFF. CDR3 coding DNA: TGTGCCAGCAGCTTCGGGGGGGCCCCCTACAATGAGCAGTTCTTC.

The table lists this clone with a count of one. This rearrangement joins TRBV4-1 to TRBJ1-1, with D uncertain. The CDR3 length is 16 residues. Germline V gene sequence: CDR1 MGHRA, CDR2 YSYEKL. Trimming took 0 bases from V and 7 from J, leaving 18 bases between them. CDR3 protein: CASSQDYLPLGNEAFF. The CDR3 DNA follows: TGCGCCAGCAGCCAAGATTACCTTCCTTTGGGAAATGAAGCTTTCTTT.

DNA of the CDR3: TGTGCCAGCAGCCAACAGGGATCCACTAATGAAAAACTGTTTTTT. Amino acid sequence: CASSQQGSTNEKLFF. The chain is built from TRBV2 and TRBJ1-4; weak D call: TRBD1 (6 bases). Trimming cost V 6 bases and J 2 bases, with 13 bases left between them. Germline CDR1 SNHLY, CDR2 FYNNEI. The CDR3 is 15 amino acids.

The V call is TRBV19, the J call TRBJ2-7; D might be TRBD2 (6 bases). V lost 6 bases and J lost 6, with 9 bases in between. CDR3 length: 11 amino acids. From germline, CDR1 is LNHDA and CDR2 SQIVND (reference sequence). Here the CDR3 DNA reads TGTGCCAGTAGGGGGGGAGGCGAGCAGTACTTC. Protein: CASRGGGEQYF. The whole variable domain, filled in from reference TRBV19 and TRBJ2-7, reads DGGITQSPKYLFRKEGQNVTLSCEQNLNHDAMYWYRQDPGQGLRLIYYSQIVNDFQKGDIAEGYSVSREKKESFPLTVTSAQKNPTAFYLCASRGGGEQYFGPGTRLTVT.

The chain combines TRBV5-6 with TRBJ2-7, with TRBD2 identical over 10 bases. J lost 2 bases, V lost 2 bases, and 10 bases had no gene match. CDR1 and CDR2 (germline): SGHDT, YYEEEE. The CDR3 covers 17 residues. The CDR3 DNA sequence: TGTGCCAGCAGCTTTCTCCCAGAGCGGGAGGGCCCCTACGAGCAGTACTTC. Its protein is CASSFLPEREGPYEQYF.

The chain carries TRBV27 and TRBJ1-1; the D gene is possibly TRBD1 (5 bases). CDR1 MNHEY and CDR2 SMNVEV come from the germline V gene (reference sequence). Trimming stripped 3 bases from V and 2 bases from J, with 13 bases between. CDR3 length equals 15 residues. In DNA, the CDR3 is TGTGCCAGCAGTTTTTACGCAGGGTTCAACACTGAAGCTTTCTTT. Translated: CASSFYAGFNTEAFF.

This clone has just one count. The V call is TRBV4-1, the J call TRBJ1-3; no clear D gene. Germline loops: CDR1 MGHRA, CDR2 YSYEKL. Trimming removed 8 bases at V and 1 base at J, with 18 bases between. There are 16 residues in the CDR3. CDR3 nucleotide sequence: TGCGCCAGCCCAAACCAAGGGAGCCTTTCTGGAAACACCATATATTTT. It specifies CASPNQGSLSGNTIYF.